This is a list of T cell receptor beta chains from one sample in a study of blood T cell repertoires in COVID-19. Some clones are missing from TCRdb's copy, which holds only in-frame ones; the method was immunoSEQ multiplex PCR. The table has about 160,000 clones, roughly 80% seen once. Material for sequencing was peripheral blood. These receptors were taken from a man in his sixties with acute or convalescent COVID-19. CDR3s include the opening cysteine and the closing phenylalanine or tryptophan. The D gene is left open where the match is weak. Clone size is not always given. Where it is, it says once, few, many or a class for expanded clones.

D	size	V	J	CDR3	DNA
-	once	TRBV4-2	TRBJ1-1	CASSQDVTGSTEAFF	TGTGCCAGCAGCCAAGACGTTACAGGGAGCACTGAAGCTTTCTTT
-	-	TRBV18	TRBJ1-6	CASSPKSGALNSPLHF	TGTGCCAGCTCACCCAAATCAGGGGCCCTTAATTCACCCCTCCACTTT
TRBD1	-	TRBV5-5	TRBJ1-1	CASSSWTGNTEAFF	TGTGCCAGCAGCTCCTGGACAGGGAACACTGAAGCTTTCTTT
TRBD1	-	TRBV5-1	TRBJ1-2	CASSLEDRGTYGYTF	TGCGCCAGCAGCTTGGAGGACAGGGGTACCTATGGCTACACCTTC
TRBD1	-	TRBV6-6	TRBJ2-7	CASKGDRAGYEQYF	TGTGCCAGCAAAGGCGACAGGGCGGGCTACGAGCAGTACTTC
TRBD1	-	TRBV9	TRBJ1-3	CASSVQGASGNTIYF	TGTGCCAGCAGCGTACAGGGGGCCAGTGGAAACACCATATATTTT
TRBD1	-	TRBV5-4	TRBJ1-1	CASSPTDRVEAFF	TGTGCCAGCAGCCCGACGGACAGGGTGGAAGCTTTCTTT
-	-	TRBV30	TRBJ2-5	CAWSVHSGRETQYF	TGTGCCTGGAGTGTACACTCGGGTAGGGAGACCCAGTACTTC
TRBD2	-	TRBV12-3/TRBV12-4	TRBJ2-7	CASGGDSIEQYF	TGTGCCAGCGGGGGGGATTCAATCGAGCAGTACTTC
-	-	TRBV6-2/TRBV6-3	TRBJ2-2	CASSYSGGINTGELFF	TGTGCCAGCAGTTACTCAGGGGGTATTAACACCGGGGAGCTGTTTTTT
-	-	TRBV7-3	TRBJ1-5	CASSPYSGQPQHF	TGTGCCAGCAGTCCATACTCGGGGCAGCCCCAGCATTTT
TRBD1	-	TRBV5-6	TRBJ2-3	CASNPYGQGPGDTQYF	TGTGCCAGCAACCCCTATGGACAGGGGCCGGGGGATACGCAGTATTTT
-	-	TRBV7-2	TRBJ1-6	CASSLNRNSPLHF	TGTGCCAGCAGCTTAAACAGGAACTCACCCCTCCACTTT
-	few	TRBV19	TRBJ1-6	CASSIVGENSPLHF	TGTGCCAGTAGTATCGTAGGGGAAAATTCACCCCTCCACTTT
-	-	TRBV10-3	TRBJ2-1	CAISAGRPNEQFF	TGTGCCATCAGTGCGGGGAGGCCTAATGAGCAGTTCTTC
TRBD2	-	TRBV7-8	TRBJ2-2	CASREGNTGELFF	TGTGCCAGCCGGGAGGGCAACACCGGGGAGCTGTTTTTT
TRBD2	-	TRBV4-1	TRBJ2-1	CASSQTGGPNNEQFF	TGCGCCAGCAGCCAGACGGGGGGGCCAAACAATGAGCAGTTCTTC
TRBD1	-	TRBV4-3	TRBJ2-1	CASSQDQGENEQFF	TGCGCCAGCAGCCAAGATCAGGGGGAAAATGAGCAGTTCTTC
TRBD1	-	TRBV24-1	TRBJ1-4	CATSEATGGRTNEKLFF	TGTGCCACCAGTGAAGCGACAGGGGGAAGAACTAATGAAAAACTGTTTTTT
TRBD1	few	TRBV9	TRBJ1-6	CASSVASDRGNSPLHF	TGTGCCAGCAGCGTAGCTAGTGACAGGGGGAATTCACCCCTCCACTTT
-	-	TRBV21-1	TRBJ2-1	CASRRRGLCSYNEQFF	TGTGCCAGCAGGAGAAGGGGCCTGTGCTCCTACAATGAGCAGTTCTTC
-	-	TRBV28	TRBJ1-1	CASSTAGANTEAFF	TGTGCCAGCAGTACCGCAGGTGCAAACACTGAAGCTTTCTTT
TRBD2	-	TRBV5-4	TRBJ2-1	CASTPSGGFYEQFF	TGTGCCAGCACCCCGAGCGGGGGGTTCTATGAGCAGTTCTTC
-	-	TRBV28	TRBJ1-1	CASIGLGLTEAFF	TGTGCCAGCATTGGACTTGGCCTCACTGAAGCTTTCTTT
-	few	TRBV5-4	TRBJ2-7	CASSFQGNEQYF	TGTGCCAGCAGCTTCCAGGGTAACGAGCAGTACTTC
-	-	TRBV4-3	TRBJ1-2	CASSQSRGDHGYTF	TGCGCCAGCAGCCAATCCAGGGGTGACCATGGCTACACCTTC
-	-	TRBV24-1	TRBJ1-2	CATSDYTGYTF	TGTGCCACCAGTGATTACACTGGCTACACCTTC
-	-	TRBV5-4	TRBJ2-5	CASSLVGGRRETQYF	TGTGCCAGCAGCCTGGTCGGGGGGCGTCGGGAGACCCAGTACTTC
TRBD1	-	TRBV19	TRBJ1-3	CASSPTGAGNTIYF	TGTGCCAGTAGTCCTACAGGGGCTGGAAACACCATATATTTT
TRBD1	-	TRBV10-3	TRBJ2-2	CATKGSGTANTGELFF	TGTGCCACTAAGGGATCCGGGACAGCGAACACCGGGGAGCTGTTTTTT
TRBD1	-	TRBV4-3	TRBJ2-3	CASSQATGGRGDTQYF	TGCGCCAGCAGCCAAGCAACAGGGGGCCGAGGAGATACGCAGTATTTT
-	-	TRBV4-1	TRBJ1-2	CASSQDLGGGYTF	TGCGCCAGCAGCCAAGATCTAGGAGGCGGCTACACCTTC
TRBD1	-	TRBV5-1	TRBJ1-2	CASSVAGGSNYGYTF	TGCGCCAGCAGCGTGGCAGGGGGATCCAACTATGGCTACACCTTC
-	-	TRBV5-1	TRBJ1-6	CASSPGGVQNSPLHF	TGCGCCAGCAGCCCCGGGGGTGTACAGAATTCACCCCTCCACTTT
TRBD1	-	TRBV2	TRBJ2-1	CASSLQGIGSYNEQFF	TGTGCCAGCAGCCTACAGGGGATCGGATCCTACAATGAGCAGTTCTTC
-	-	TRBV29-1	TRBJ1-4	CSVENGGEKLFF	TGCAGCGTTGAGAACGGAGGGGAAAAACTGTTTTTT
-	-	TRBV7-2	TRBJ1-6	CASSPGLQASPLHF	TGTGCCAGCAGCCCGGGACTTCAGGCATCACCCCTCCACTTT
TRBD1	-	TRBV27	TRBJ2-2	CASSRTGGTGELFF	TGTGCCAGCAGCAGGACAGGGGGCACCGGGGAGCTGTTTTTT
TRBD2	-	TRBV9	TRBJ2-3	CASSVELAGTYTDTQYF	TGTGCCAGCAGCGTAGAGCTAGCGGGGACCTACACAGATACGCAGTATTTT
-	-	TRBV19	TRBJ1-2	CASSVAVDYGYTF	TGTGCCAGTAGTGTGGCTGTGGACTATGGCTACACCTTC
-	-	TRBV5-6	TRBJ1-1	CASSLASRGGTEAFF	TGTGCCAGCAGCTTGGCCTCCAGGGGAGGGACTGAAGCTTTCTTT
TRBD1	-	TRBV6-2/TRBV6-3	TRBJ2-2	CASSPGTGGQYGELFF	TGTGCCAGCAGCCCCGGGACAGGTGGTCAGTACGGGGAGCTGTTTTTT
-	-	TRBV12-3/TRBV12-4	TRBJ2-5	CASRRDLETQYF	TGTGCCAGCAGACGGGACTTAGAGACCCAGTACTTC
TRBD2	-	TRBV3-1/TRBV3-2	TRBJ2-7	CASSPGTTYEQYF	TGTGCCAGCAGCCCGGGGACTACCTACGAGCAGTACTTC
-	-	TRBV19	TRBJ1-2	CASSRLTNTNYGYTF	TGTGCCAGTAGTAGACTCACGAATACTAACTATGGCTACACCTTC
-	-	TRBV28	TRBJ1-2	CASSLWQVLYGYTF	TGTGCCAGCAGTTTATGGCAGGTCCTCTATGGCTACACCTTC
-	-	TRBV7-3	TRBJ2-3	CASSLNGGRGDTQYF	TGTGCCAGCAGCTTAAACGGGGGGCGAGGAGATACGCAGTATTTT
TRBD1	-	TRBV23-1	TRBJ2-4	CASRIRDSCKNIQYF	TGCGCCAGCAGGATCAGGGACAGTTGCAAAAACATTCAGTACTTC
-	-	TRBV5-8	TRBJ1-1	CASSLAPDLNTEAFF	TGTGCCAGCAGCTTGGCCCCAGACTTGAACACTGAAGCTTTCTTT
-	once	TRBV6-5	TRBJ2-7	CASSSWTADEQYF	TGTGCCAGCAGTTCATGGACAGCGGACGAGCAGTACTTC